This T cell receptor beta chain was documented in a study of CD8 T cells in ankylosing spondylitis. The junction had 6 bases not matched to a gene; V was cut back by 4 bases and J by 2 bases. CDR3 length equals 14 residues. The germline CDR1 and CDR2 sequences are SGHRS and YFSETQ. Study-level findings and limits: Certain motif variants had earlier appeared in reactive arthritis synovial fluid and blood.

Worth noting for this clonotype: As yet, its antigen is unknown.

In TCRdb, the 5' RACE reads were re-called with MiXCR into one record per CDR3 protein. This sample has 300,000 to 350,000 distinct CDR3 sequences, with about 15% found just once. The source of this sequence is a male donor with ankylosing spondylitis or in good health (not recorded which). This sequence joins TRBV5-1 and TRBJ2-7, with 7 bases that match TRBD1. The sample consisted of blood, either unsorted or a sorted T cell fraction (not recorded which). This CDR3 is CASSATGFPYEQYF. DNA for the CDR3: TGCGCCAGCAGCGCGACAGGGTTCCCCTACGAGCAGTACTTC.